This entry features one T cell receptor (beta chain) sequence. Its specificity is not known. The sample originates from a study of high-grade serous ovarian cancer treatment subgroups. Across the study: Mean per sample: about 15,000 reads, 6,000 to 8,000 unique TCR beta rearrangements. Study findings and constraints: Repertoire similarity ranged roughly 0.11 to 0.8 between tumors of one patient. These tumor repertoires lack spatial information from bulk sequencing.

The CDR3 runs 13 residues. CDR1 and CDR2 from the germline V gene are SGHTA and FQGNSA. V lost 5 bases to trimming and J lost 15 bases, with 20 bases between them. Sequencing was performed with immunoSEQ multiplex PCR; in TCRdb, only in-frame clones are kept and a portion is missing. The table includes 25,000 to 30,000 clones, about 81% detected once. The tumor samples were collected prior to definitive surgery or chemotherapy. This sequence was found in a human donor with high-grade serous ovarian cancer. The V gene is TRBV7-2, the J gene TRBJ2-1; D may correspond to TRBD1 or TRBD2 (5 bases each). The sequenced sample was tumor tissue. Written as DNA, the CDR3 is TGTGCCAGCAGCACAAGTCGGTCCCGGGGACCGTTCTTC. Protein: CASSTSRSRGPFF.